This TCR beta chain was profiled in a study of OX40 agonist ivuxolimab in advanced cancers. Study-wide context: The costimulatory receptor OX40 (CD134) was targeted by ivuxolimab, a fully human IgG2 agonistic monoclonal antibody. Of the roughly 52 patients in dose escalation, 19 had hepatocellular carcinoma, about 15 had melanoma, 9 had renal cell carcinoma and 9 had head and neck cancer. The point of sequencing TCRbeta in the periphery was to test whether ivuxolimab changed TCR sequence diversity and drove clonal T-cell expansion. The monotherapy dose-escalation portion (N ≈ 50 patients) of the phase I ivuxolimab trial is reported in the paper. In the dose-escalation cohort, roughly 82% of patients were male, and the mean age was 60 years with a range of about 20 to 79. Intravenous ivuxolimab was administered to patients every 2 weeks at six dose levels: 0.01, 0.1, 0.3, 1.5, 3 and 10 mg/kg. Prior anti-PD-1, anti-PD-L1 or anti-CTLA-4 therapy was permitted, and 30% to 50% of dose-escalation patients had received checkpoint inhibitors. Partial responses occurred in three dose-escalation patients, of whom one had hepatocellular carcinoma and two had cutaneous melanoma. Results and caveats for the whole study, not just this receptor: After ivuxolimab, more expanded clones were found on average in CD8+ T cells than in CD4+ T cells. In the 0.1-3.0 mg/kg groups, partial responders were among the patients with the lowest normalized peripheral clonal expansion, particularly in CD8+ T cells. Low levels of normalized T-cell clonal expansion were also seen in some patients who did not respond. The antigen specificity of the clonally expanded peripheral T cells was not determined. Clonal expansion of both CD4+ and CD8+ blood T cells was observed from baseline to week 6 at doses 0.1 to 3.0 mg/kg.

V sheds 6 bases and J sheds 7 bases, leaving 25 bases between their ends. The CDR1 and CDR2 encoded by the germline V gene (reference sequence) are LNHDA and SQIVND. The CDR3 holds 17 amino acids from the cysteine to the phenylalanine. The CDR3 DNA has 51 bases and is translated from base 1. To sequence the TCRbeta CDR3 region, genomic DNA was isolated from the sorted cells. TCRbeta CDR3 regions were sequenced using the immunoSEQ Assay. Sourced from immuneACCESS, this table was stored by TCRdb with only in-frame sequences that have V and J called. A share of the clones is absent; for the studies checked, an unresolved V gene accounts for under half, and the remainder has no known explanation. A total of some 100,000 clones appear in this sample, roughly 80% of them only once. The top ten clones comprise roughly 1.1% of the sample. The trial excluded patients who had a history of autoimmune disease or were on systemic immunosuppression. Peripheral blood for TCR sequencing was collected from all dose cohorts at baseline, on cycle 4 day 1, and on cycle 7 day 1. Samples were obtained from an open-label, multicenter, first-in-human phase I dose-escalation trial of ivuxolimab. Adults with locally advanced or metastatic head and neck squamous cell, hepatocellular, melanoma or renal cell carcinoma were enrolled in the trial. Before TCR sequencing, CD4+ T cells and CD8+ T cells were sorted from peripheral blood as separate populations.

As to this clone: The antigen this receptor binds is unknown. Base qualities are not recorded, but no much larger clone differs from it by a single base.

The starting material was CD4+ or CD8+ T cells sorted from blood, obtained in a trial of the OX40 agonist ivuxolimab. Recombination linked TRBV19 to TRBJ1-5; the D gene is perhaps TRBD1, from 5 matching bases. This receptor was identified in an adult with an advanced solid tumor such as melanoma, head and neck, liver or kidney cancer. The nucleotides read TGTGCCAGTAGCACCAACGGGGGACGGACATCCAACCAGCCCCAGCATTTT. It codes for CASSTNGGRTSNQPQHF.